This T cell receptor (beta chain) was identified during a study of cytomegalovirus exposure and HLA in healthy donors. Primers for the PCR totalled 60 Vbeta and 13 Jbeta. Profiled with immunoSEQ multiplex PCR; TCRdb holds only in-frame clones, not every one. The sample lists 95,000 to 150,000 clones, 75% to 90% occurring once. CDR1 MGHDK and CDR2 SYGVNS come from the germline V gene. V shed 6 bases, J shed 0 bases, and the junction held 1 base outside the gene matches. This CDR3 is built from 13 residues. This clone has more than one count but fewer than ten. The chain employs TRBV25-1 and TRBJ2-5, with TRBD2 matching over 7 bases. The TCR sequence derives from a female donor in good health and CMV-seropositive. Material for sequencing was PBMCs. The CDR3 loop reads CASRGTNQETQYF. The CDR3 DNA reads as TGTGCCAGCAGGGGGACTAACCAAGAGACCCAGTACTTC.